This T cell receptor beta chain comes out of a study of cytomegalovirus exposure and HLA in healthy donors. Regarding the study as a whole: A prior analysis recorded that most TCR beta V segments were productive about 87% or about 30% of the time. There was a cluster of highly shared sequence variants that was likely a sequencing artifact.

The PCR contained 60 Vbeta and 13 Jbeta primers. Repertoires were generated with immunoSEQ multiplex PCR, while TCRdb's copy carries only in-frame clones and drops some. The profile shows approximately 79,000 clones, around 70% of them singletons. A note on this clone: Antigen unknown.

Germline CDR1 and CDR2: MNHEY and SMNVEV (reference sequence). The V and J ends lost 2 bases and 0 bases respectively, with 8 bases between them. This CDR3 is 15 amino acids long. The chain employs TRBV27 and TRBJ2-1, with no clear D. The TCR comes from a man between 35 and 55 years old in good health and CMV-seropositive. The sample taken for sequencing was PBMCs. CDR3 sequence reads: CASSLEVSSYNEQFF. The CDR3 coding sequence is TGTGCCAGCAGTTTAGAGGTTAGCTCCTACAATGAGCAGTTCTTC.